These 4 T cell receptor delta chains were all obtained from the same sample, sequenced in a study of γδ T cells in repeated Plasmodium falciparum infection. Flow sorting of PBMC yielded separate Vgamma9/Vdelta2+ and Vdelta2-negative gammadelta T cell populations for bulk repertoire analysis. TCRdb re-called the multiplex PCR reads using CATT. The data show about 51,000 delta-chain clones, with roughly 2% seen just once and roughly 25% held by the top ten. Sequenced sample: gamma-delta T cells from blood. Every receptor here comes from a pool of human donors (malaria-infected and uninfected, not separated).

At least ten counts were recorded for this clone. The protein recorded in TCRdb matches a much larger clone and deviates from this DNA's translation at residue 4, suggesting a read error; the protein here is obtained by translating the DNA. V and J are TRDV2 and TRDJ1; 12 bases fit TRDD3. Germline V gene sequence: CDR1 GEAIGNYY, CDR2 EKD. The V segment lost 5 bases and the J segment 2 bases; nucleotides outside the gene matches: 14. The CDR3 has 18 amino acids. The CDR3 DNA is TGTGCCTGTGGCCCGGTACTGGGGGATACAAGAGAGACCGATAAACTCATCTTT. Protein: CACGPVLGDTRETDKLIF.

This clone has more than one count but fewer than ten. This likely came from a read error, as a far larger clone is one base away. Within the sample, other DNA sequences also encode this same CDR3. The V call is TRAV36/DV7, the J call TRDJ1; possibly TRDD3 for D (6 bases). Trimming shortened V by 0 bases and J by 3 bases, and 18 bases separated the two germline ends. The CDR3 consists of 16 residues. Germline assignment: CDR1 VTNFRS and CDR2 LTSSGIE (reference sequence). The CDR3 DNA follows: TGTGCTGTGGAGGCGTGTCAACGGGGGGACCCCGATAAACTCATCTTT. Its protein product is CAVEACQRGDPDKLIF.

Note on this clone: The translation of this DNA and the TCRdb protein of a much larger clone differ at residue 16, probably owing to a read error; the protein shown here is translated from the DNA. CDR3 in amino acids: CAASAKPRRLYWGIPLTDKLIF. The CDR3 region has the DNA TGTGCAGCAAGCGCGAAACCACGGCGCTTGTACTGGGGGATACCTCTAACCGATAAACTCATCTTT. The genes are TRAV29/DV5 and TRDJ1; 12 bases map to TRDD3. There are 22 residues in the CDR3. The V gene end was trimmed by 0 bases and the J gene end by 2 bases; junction bases not matched to a gene: 23. From germline, CDR1 is NSMFDY and CDR2 ISSIKDK.

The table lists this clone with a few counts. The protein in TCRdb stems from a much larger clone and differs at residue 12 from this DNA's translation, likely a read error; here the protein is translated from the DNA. In DNA, the CDR3 is TGTGCCTGTGATATACTGGGGGATAACCGATACGCCGATAAACTCATCTTT. It codes for CACDILGDNRYADKLIF. V and J are TRDV2 and TRDJ1; 11 bases agree with TRDD3. The J gene was missing in TCRdb and was found by matching the end of the DNA to germline. CDR3 length equals 17 residues. V gave up 4 bases and J gave up 3 bases; unmatched junction bases: 12. Germline CDR1 GEAIGNYY, CDR2 EKD.